One and the same sample provided the 20 T cell receptor beta chains below, sequenced in a study of T cell responses to AZD1222 COVID-19 vaccine. Generated by immunoSEQ multiplex PCR, the TCRdb table keeps only in-frame clones and is missing some. The table includes around 140,000 clones, more than 90% detected once. This specimen consisted of peripheral blood, obtained on day 0 of AZD1222 vaccination. These receptors were obtained from an adult in good health.

This chain uses TRBV7-2 with TRBJ2-7; no firm D call. V dropped 3 bases and J dropped 2 bases, with 14 bases sitting between them. The CDR3 runs to 15 residues. Germline CDR1 SGHTA, CDR2 FQGNSA. The CDR3 DNA sequence: TGTGCCAGCAGCTTTAATCCCCTATTGCCCTACGAGCAGTACTTC. This gives the protein CASSFNPLLPYEQYF.

The chain recombines TRBV10-3 with TRBJ1-1; D is possibly TRBD1 (6 bases). This CDR3 region has 12 residues. Trimming took 4 bases from V and 11 from J, leaving 14 bases between them. Germline V gene lookup returns CDR1 ENHRY and CDR2 SYGVKD. In nucleotides, the CDR3 is TGTGCCATCAGTGCGACAGGTCCGAAGGCTTTCTTT. Protein sequence: CAISATGPKAFF.

This clone was picked up one time. V usage is TRBV30 and J usage is TRBJ1-2; D not certain. The CDR3 is 12 amino acids. Germline V CDR1 and CDR2: GTSNPN, SVGIG (reference sequence). With 4 bases removed from V and 5 bases from J, the gap between germline ends came to 11 bases. The CDR3 DNA reads as TGTGCCTGGACAGGACTCCAGTATGGCTACACCTTC. As protein: CAWTGLQYGYTF.

A note on this clone: Other nucleotide sequences from this sample produce the same CDR3. V gene TRBV7-9 combines with J gene TRBJ1-2; D unclear. Trimming left V 5 bases short and J 8 bases short, with 6 bases between. The CDR3 runs to 10 residues. Germline CDR1 reads SEHNR; CDR2 reads FQNEAQ (reference sequence). CDR3 residues: CASSLGGYTF. For the CDR3, the DNA is TGTGCCAGCAGCCTGGGGGGCTACACCTTC.

The chain has TRBV7-2 and TRBJ1-4; unclear D gene. V was trimmed by 3 bases and J by 0 bases, leaving 8 bases between them. The CDR3 covers 15 residues. The germline CDR1 and CDR2 sequences are SGHTA and FQGNSA. The CDR3 here is CASSLNSATNEKLFF. In DNA, the CDR3 is TGTGCCAGCAGCTTGAACAGCGCAACTAATGAAAAACTGTTTTTT.

The rearrangement uses TRBV12-3 or TRBV12-4 and TRBJ2-1; possibly TRBD1 for D (7 bases). The CDR3 length is 13 residues. The ends were cut back, 9 bases at V and 4 bases at J, with 13 bases in the middle. CDR3: CASRQGLYNEQFF. The DNA of the CDR3 is TGTGCCAGTCGACAGGGACTTTACAATGAGCAGTTCTTC.

This sequence joins TRBV15 and TRBJ2-5; TRBD2 matches 8 bases. The V gene's germline CDR1 is LNHNV and CDR2 YYDKDF (reference sequence). V was pared by 1 base and J by 5 bases, with 3 bases of the junction left unmatched. The CDR3 loop spans 14 amino acids. The CDR3 nucleotides are TGTGCCACCAGCAGAGTTGCGGGGGGTGAGACCCAGTACTTC. Encoded protein: CATSRVAGGETQYF.

Here the CDR3 DNA reads TGTGCCAGCTCACCACCCATGGGACAGGGTAACACTGAAGCTTTCTTT. It yields the protein CASSPPMGQGNTEAFF. The chain couples TRBV18 to TRBJ1-1; 9 bases align to TRBD1. Per germline, CDR1 KGHSH and CDR2 LQKENI. Trimming at V came to 0 bases and at J to 2 bases, leaving 4 bases not matched to a gene. There are 16 residues in the CDR3.

V and J are TRBV4-1 and TRBJ1-2, with 9 bases fitting TRBD1. Unmatched junction bases numbered 7, after V lost 2 bases and J lost 6 bases. CDR3 length: 15 amino acids. CDR1 and CDR2 (germline): MGHRA, YSYEKL. The CDR3 region has the DNA TGCGCCAGCAGCCAACCGGGACAGGGCCCTGATGGCTACACCTTC. Its translation: CASSQPGQGPDGYTF.

CDR3 nucleotides: TGCGCCAGGTCCCTAGCGGACTCTTCCCCCCCCTACAATGAGCAGTTCTTC. It yields the protein CARSLADSSPPYNEQFF. The V and J genes are TRBV10-1 and TRBJ2-1; 7 bases align to TRBD2. Germline CDR1 reads WNHNN; CDR2 reads SYGVQD (reference sequence). The trim removed 9 bases at V and 2 bases at J, leaving 16 bases unmatched. This CDR3 spans 17 amino acids.

The V gene is TRBV4-1, the J gene TRBJ2-5; D is ambiguous. Germline-derived CDR1 and CDR2 are MGHRA and YSYEKL. The CDR3 length is 14 residues. V lost 4 bases and J 3 bases, leaving 12 bases between the germline ends. CDR3: CASSRVLGEETQYF. The CDR3 region has the DNA TGCGCCAGCAGCCGAGTACTTGGGGAAGAGACCCAGTACTTC.

The chain is built from TRBV4-3 and TRBJ2-2; unclear D gene. V was clipped by 5 bases and J by 6 bases, with 1 base between them. The CDR3 totals 10 residues. Per the germline V gene, CDR1 is LGHNA and CDR2 is YSLEER. The CDR3, as DNA: TGCGCCAGCAGCGCCGGGGAGCTGTTTTTT. Translating it yields CASSAGELFF.

The rearrangement joins TRBV6-4 to TRBJ1-2; TRBD1 is a possible D gene (6 bases). The CDR3 extends over 16 amino acids. V lost 0 bases and J 4 bases, leaving 15 bases between the germline ends. Looked up from germline, CDR1 is MRHNA and CDR2 is SNTAGT. The CDR3 DNA reads TGTGCCAGCAGTGACTCGAATCTAGGGGGGGGCTATGGCTACACCTTC. Amino acids: CASSDSNLGGGYGYTF.

CDR3 bases: TGTGCCAGCAGCCACCTAATATCACCCCTCCACTTT. Protein product: CASSHLISPLHF. The V gene is TRBV16, the J gene TRBJ1-6; the D is unclear. This CDR3 comprises 12 residues. Deletions cut 3 bases from V and 10 bases from J, with 7 bases between. Looked up from germline, CDR1 is KGHSY and CDR2 is FQNENV.

The rearrangement links TRBV6-4 to TRBJ2-1; D unresolved. CDR3 length equals 15 residues. The V gene's germline CDR1 is MRHNA and CDR2 SNTAGT. Trimming took 4 bases from V and 0 from J, leaving 10 bases between them. The CDR3 here is CASSAVDSSYNEQFF. The CDR3 nucleotides are TGTGCCAGCAGTGCCGTCGATAGCTCCTACAATGAGCAGTTCTTC.

The V call is TRBV7-8, the J call TRBJ1-4; D ambiguous. The CDR3 sequence is 14 residues long. V was shortened by 5 bases and J by 8 bases, with 15 bases between the two germline ends. Looked up from germline, CDR1 is SGHVS and CDR2 is FQNEAQ. The CDR3 reads CASSLAQSWEKLFF. CDR3 nucleotide sequence: TGTGCCAGCAGCCTTGCACAGTCTTGGGAAAAACTGTTTTTT.

This clone has a single count. The chain combines TRBV10-3 with TRBJ2-1, with 7 bases matching TRBD2. After removal of 4 bases from V and 4 bases from J, the junction contained 10 bases not matched to a gene. The germline CDR1 and CDR2 sequences are ENHRY and SYGVKD. There are 16 residues in the CDR3. CDR3 protein: CAISGEAGARYNEQFF. The CDR3 nucleotides are TGTGCCATCAGTGGGGAGGCGGGAGCCAGGTACAATGAGCAGTTCTTC.

The chain uses TRBV4-3 and TRBJ1-2; TRBD1 matches 7 bases. J lost 4 bases, V lost 0 bases, and 14 bases had no gene match. CDR1 and CDR2 from the germline V gene are LGHNA and YSLEER. The CDR3 is 18 residues long. This chain's CDR3 is CASSQEDGENRGPYGYTF. CDR3 DNA: TGCGCCAGCAGCCAAGAGGATGGGGAAAACAGGGGTCCCTATGGCTACACCTTC.

This chain links TRBV29-1 with TRBJ1-1; 7 positions match TRBD1. CDR1 and CDR2 from the germline V gene are SQVTM and ANQGSEA. The trim removed 6 bases at V and 8 bases at J, leaving 0 bases unmatched. The CDR3 extends over 9 amino acids. The CDR3, as DNA: TGCAGCGTGGGACAGGAAGCTTTCTTT. Protein: CSVGQEAFF. The complete variable domain, with remaining parts taken from reference TRBV29-1 and TRBJ1-1, reads SAVISQKPSRDICQRGTSLTIQCQVDSQVTMMFWYRQQPGQSLTLIATANQGSEATYESGFVIDKFPISRPNLTFSTLTVSNMSPEDSSIYLCSVGQEAFFGQGTRLTVV.

The CDR3: CASSQAAGRNGYTF. Here the CDR3 DNA reads TGCGCCAGCAGCCAAGCTGCGGGCAGGAATGGCTACACCTTC. The chain joins TRBV4-3 to TRBJ1-2; D ambiguous. V was clipped by 1 base and J by 6 bases, with 12 bases between them. Germline loops: CDR1 LGHNA, CDR2 YSLEER. This CDR3 spans 14 amino acids.